These 23 T cell receptor beta chains were sequenced from one sample in a study of early T cells in non-severe SARS-CoV-2 infection. One entry per CDR3 protein, called by TCRdb with MiXCR from the 5' RACE reads. Of tens of thousands of distinct CDR3 sequences in the sample, roughly a tenth were seen once. Input material: whole blood. The source is an adult who was a healthcare worker with PCR-confirmed SARS-CoV-2 infection or an uninfected control (not recorded which).

Notes on this clonotype: A much larger clone lies one base from this, so it may be a read error. The chain recombines TRBV4-3 with TRBJ2-7; 8 bases are shared with TRBD2. Looked up from germline, CDR1 is LGHNA and CDR2 is YSLEER. The CDR3 has 15 amino acids. The CDR3 nucleotides read TGCGCCAGCAACCAAGAACTAGCGGTGGCGGGGGAGCAGTACTTC. Its protein is CASNQELAVAGEQYF.

This clonotype occurred many times. The chain employs TRBV12-3 or TRBV12-4 and TRBJ2-7; either TRBD1 or TRBD2 may fit D (5 bases each). V shed 5 bases and J shed 2 bases, with 16 bases lying between them. The CDR3 consists of 15 residues. This CDR3 reads CASSPGAGATYEQYF. DNA for the CDR3: TGTGCCAGCAGTCCCGGGGCCGGGGCAACCTACGAGCAGTACTTC.

This clonotype was observed many times. This chain links TRBV6-4 with TRBJ2-1; TRBD2 matches at 12 bases. V dropped 0 bases and J dropped 16; count of bases not matched to a gene: 10. The germline V gene encodes CDR1 MRHNA and CDR2 SNTAGT. This CDR3 comprises 15 residues. The CDR3: CASSDSTASGGALFF. The CDR3, as DNA: TGTGCCAGCAGTGACTCGACGGCTAGCGGGGGGGCACTTTTCTTC.

V and J are TRBV2 and TRBJ1-2; the D gene is possibly TRBD1 (5 bases). The CDR3 consists of 15 residues. Trimming removed 6 bases from V and 4 bases from J, with 18 bases in between. Per the germline V gene, CDR1 is SNHLY and CDR2 is FYNNEI. CDR3: CASSSRRDAVYGYTF. The DNA for the CDR3 is TGTGCCAGCAGCTCTAGACGGGACGCCGTCTATGGCTACACCTTC.

The CDR3 DNA sequence: TGTGCCAGTATTGGCCGGGATCAGCCCCAGCATTTT. It encodes CASIGRDQPQHF. The J gene is TRBJ1-5, the V gene TRBV19; D unresolved. Germline V gene lookup returns CDR1 LNHDA and CDR2 SQIVND (reference sequence). CDR3 length equals 12 residues. V was cut by 7 bases and J by 5 bases, with 9 bases left in between.

J is TRBJ2-5 and V is TRBV7-3; D may be TRBD2 (5 bases). Per germline, CDR1 SGHTA and CDR2 FQGTGA. V was trimmed by 1 base and J by 5 bases, leaving 14 bases between them. The CDR3 loop spans 15 amino acids. This chain's CDR3 is CASSLRRAESETQYF. In DNA, the CDR3 is TGTGCCAGCAGCTTAAGGCGGGCGGAGAGTGAGACCCAGTACTTC.

This clonotype was counted a few times. The gene calls are TRBV10-3 and TRBJ2-3; D remains unclear. CDR3 length equals 14 residues. The ends were cut back, 6 bases at V and 2 bases at J, with 12 bases in the middle. Germline V CDR1 and CDR2: ENHRY, SYGVKD. The CDR3 region has the DNA TGTGCCATCAGACCGGGCCCCCTCACAGATACGCAGTATTTT. Protein sequence: CAIRPGPLTDTQYF.

This clonotype was seen repeatedly, ten times or more. The CDR3 sequence is CSFTDPRRGRETQYF. CDR3 nucleotides: TGCAGTTTTACTGACCCCCGCAGGGGGCGGGAGACCCAGTACTTC. The chain uses TRBV20-1 and TRBJ2-5; 8 bases are a match to TRBD1. This CDR3 is 15 amino acids long. Germline V gives CDR1 DFQATT, CDR2 SNEGSKA (reference sequence). Germline trimming cut 8 bases from V and 5 bases from J; bases unmatched to any gene: 16.

The gene calls are TRBV11-1 and TRBJ2-2; maybe TRBD2 (6 bases). Germline V gene lookup returns CDR1 SGHAT and CDR2 FQDESV (reference sequence). V was trimmed by 5 bases and J by 8 bases, leaving 21 bases between them. CDR3 size: 16 residues. The CDR3 DNA reads TGTGCCAGCAGCCCAATCCAGGGACTCTTTTCGGGGGAGCTGTTTTTT. As protein: CASSPIQGLFSGELFF.

This clonotype was counted at least ten times. The CDR3 DNA is TGTGCCAGCAGCTTAGCGATCGCCCTACCCTACACGGATACGCAGTATTTT. Translation gives CASSLAIALPYTDTQYF. This chain connects TRBV7-9 to TRBJ2-3, with unresolved D. The CDR3 is made up of 17 amino acids. Trimming took 0 bases from V and 6 from J, leaving 19 bases between them. The V gene's germline CDR1 is SEHNR and CDR2 FQNEAQ (reference sequence).

This clonotype was detected only a few times. J is TRBJ1-1 and V is TRBV19; possible D gene TRBD1, 5 bases. CDR3 length equals 15 residues. Germline lookup yields CDR1 LNHDA and CDR2 SQIVND (reference sequence). Trimming took 5 bases from V and 1 from J, leaving 14 bases between them. The CDR3 reads CASSLRQNRNTEAFF. The CDR3 bases are TGTGCCAGTAGTCTAAGACAGAACCGGAACACTGAAGCTTTCTTT.

This clonotype has more than one count but fewer than ten. The chain recombines TRBV28 with TRBJ2-7, with a possible D match to TRBD2 (5 bases). V was shortened by 2 bases and J by 3 bases, with 14 bases between the two germline ends. Germline values: CDR1 MDHEN, CDR2 SYDVKM. This CDR3 is 15 amino acids long. For the CDR3, the DNA is TGTGCCAGCAGTTTACCGGGTGCCCGGGGCTACGAGCAGTACTTC. Translated: CASSLPGARGYEQYF.

With regard to this clonotype: An end of the junction differs from the germline gene, which may be a read error. This chain joins TRBV20-1 and TRBJ2-1, with TRBD2 identical over 7 bases. The CDR3 has 14 amino acids. Per the germline V gene, CDR1 is DFQATT and CDR2 is SNEGSKA (reference sequence). CDR3 sequence reads: CSARELKRGVAVIF. The CDR3 DNA follows: TGCAGTGCTAGAGAACTCAAACGGGGGGTGGCGGTGATCTTC.

This clonotype was observed a few times. The V and J genes are TRBV6-2 or TRBV6-3 and TRBJ2-1, with 9 nucleotides matching TRBD2. The CDR3 spans 15 residues. CDR1 is MNHEY, CDR2 SVGEGT, per germline. V lost 6 bases to trimming and J lost 9 bases; unmatched junction nucleotides: 12. The CDR3 sequence: CASSRAAGGSFEQFF. The CDR3 DNA follows: TGTGCCAGCAGCCGAGCAGCGGGAGGCTCGTTTGAGCAGTTCTTC.

This clonotype was detected ten times or more. The genes are TRBV27 and TRBJ1-5; TRBD1 might be the D (5 bases). This CDR3 region has 13 residues. The ends were cut back, 10 bases at V and 1 base at J, with 11 bases in the middle. The germline V gene encodes CDR1 MNHEY and CDR2 SMNVEV (reference sequence). DNA for the CDR3: TGTGCCAACCTAACAGGAAGCAATCAGCCCCAGCATTTT. Translation gives CANLTGSNQPQHF.

This clonotype was detected a few times. This chain links TRBV11-2 with TRBJ2-2; the D call may be TRBD1 or TRBD2 (5 bases each). The CDR3 spans 16 residues. Trimming cost V 1 base and J 3 bases, with 12 bases left between them. CDR1 SGHAT and CDR2 FQNNGV come from the germline V gene. The CDR3 nucleotides are TGTGCCAGCAGCTTAGTGGGGGTTATGGACACCGGGGAGCTGTTTTTT. Encoded protein: CASSLVGVMDTGELFF.

Ten or more counts support this clonotype. The rearrangement links TRBV7-9 to TRBJ2-6; no clear D. V lost 5 bases and J 1 base, leaving 6 bases between the germline ends. CDR1 is SEHNR and CDR2 is FQNEAQ in the germline V gene (reference sequence). CDR3 length equals 14 residues. The CDR3 nucleotides are TGTGCCAGCAGCGACTTATCTGGGGCCAACGTCCTGACTTTC. Its translation: CASSDLSGANVLTF. Supplemented by reference TRBV7-9 and TRBJ2-6, the full variable domain reads DTGVSQNPRHKITKRGQNVTFRCDPISEHNRLYWYRQTLGQGPEFLTYFQNEAQLEKSRLLSDRFSAERPKGSFSTLEIQRTEQGDSAMYLCASSDLSGANVLTFGAGSRLTVL.

This clonotype was seen only a few times. The CDR3 is CASSPIAGTGPDTQYF. Here the CDR3 DNA reads TGTGCCAGCAGTCCTATCGCCGGGACAGGCCCAGATACGCAGTATTTT. The chain has TRBV28 and TRBJ2-3; 8 bases match TRBD1. Germline V gives CDR1 MDHEN, CDR2 SYDVKM. The ends lost 5 bases at V and 4 bases at J; junction bases unmatched: 11. The CDR3 is made up of 16 amino acids.

The CDR3 sequence: CASSLKVSPGQRTDTQYF. CDR3 bases: TGTGCCAGCTCACTCAAGGTGAGTCCCGGACAGCGCACAGATACGCAGTATTTT. The chain carries TRBV18 and TRBJ2-3; D is perhaps TRBD1 (6 bases). V was shortened by 4 bases and J by 1 base, with 21 bases between the two germline ends. From germline, CDR1 is KGHSH and CDR2 LQKENI. The CDR3 is 18 residues long. Variable domain in full (rest from reference TRBV18 and TRBJ2-3): NAGVMQNPRHLVRRRGQEARLRCSPMKGHSHVYWYRQLPEEGLKFMVYLQKENIIDESGMPKERFSAEFPKEGPSILRIQQVVRGDSAAYFCASSLKVSPGQRTDTQYFGPGTRLTVL.

This clonotype was recorded many times. The gene calls are TRBV5-6 and TRBJ1-2, with TRBD1 identical over 8 bases. This CDR3 has 15 amino acids. Trimming took 0 bases from V and 6 from J; bases not matched to a gene: 7. Germline V CDR1 and CDR2: SGHDT, YYEEEE. CDR3 in amino acids: CASSLGTAGGDGYTF. The CDR3 bases are TGTGCCAGCAGCTTGGGGACAGCAGGGGGCGATGGCTACACCTTC.

This clonotype has more than one count but fewer than ten. This rearrangement joins TRBV10-3 to TRBJ2-7; TRBD2 matches at 16 bases. The V gene's germline CDR1 is ENHRY and CDR2 SYGVKD. V was pared by 6 bases and J by 7 bases, with 6 bases of the junction left unmatched. The CDR3 totals 15 residues. CDR3 in amino acids: CAISEPGLAGGEQYF. For the CDR3, the DNA is TGTGCCATCAGCGAGCCGGGACTAGCGGGAGGGGAGCAGTACTTC.

This clonotype was seen ten or more times. The chain combines TRBV28 with TRBJ1-5; weak D call: TRBD1 (5 bases). V was cut by 5 bases and J by 11 bases, with 13 bases left in between. Germline CDR1 reads MDHEN; CDR2 reads SYDVKM. The CDR3 runs to 12 residues. The CDR3 DNA follows: TGTGCCAGCAGTAACCCCGGAGGGGCCCAGCATTTT. Protein sequence: CASSNPGGAQHF.

This clonotype has ten or more counts. This chain connects TRBV18 to TRBJ2-7; possible D gene TRBD2, 5 bases. The V gene's germline CDR1 is KGHSH and CDR2 LQKENI. CDR3 length: 12 amino acids. Deletions cut 3 bases from V and 7 bases from J, with 10 bases between. As DNA, the CDR3 is TGTGCCAGCTCACCGCGACGGGGAGAGCAGTACTTC. Translation gives CASSPRRGEQYF.